The text below deals with one T cell receptor beta chain. The data belong to a study of Tregs in tolerant kidney transplant recipients. Looked up from germline, CDR1 is KGHSH and CDR2 is LQKENI. The CDR3 consists of 13 residues. V lost 6 bases to trimming and J lost 2 bases; unmatched junction nucleotides: 2. Using immunoSEQ multiplex PCR, the repertoire was profiled, and TCRdb retains in-frame clones only, with some absent. The sample comprises more than 90,000 clones, 90% to 95% of which are singletons, and around 1.6% rests with the top ten. Mixed chimerism was transient after nonmyeloablative marrow transplants from related graft donors.

This receptor was taken from a human patient who received a combined kidney and bone marrow transplant. Some T cells may be transferred from the graft donor. This chain joins TRBV18 and TRBJ2-7, with 9 bases matching TRBD1. Sequences were derived from CD4+ T cells from blood (PBMCs), sampled 12 months after the transplant. DNA of the CDR3: TGTGCCAGCTCGAGACAGGGGGCCTACGAGCAGTACTTC. Protein: CASSRQGAYEQYF.